A single TCR beta chain is shown here with its context. Clones were read by immunoSEQ multiplex PCR, and TCRdb kept only the in-frame ones, dropping some. Of tens of thousands of clones listed, roughly 85% are singletons. The sample originates from a study of T cell clones after liver transplantation. The CDR3 is 17 residues long. J gave up 6 bases and V 4 bases, and 10 bases lay outside the gene matches. Germline V CDR1 and CDR2: LGHNA, YSLEER. The origin of this receptor is a human patient who received a liver transplant. Some T cells here may be from the graft donor. The chain carries TRBV4-3 and TRBJ2-2, with 11 bases lining up with TRBD2. Sequences were derived from CD4+ T cells from blood, sampled at the 22-month timepoint. In nucleotides, the CDR3 is TGCGCCAGCAGCCGTAGACTAGCGGGGACAATCCCCGGGGAGCTGTTTTTT. Amino acids: CASSRRLAGTIPGELFF.